The clone carrying this T cell receptor beta chain has a handful of counts. The antigen remains unidentified. In TCRdb, the 5' RACE reads were re-called with MiXCR into one record per CDR3 protein. The data contain some 730,000 distinct CDR3 sequences, around a sixth of them seen just once; the ten biggest clones take up about an eighth. This entry comes from a study of identical twins. Whole-study findings and limits: The more abundant beta clonotypes in cord blood had fewer insertions, and memory repertoires did not show this.

V gave up 5 bases and J gave up 3 bases; unmatched junction bases: 8. CDR1 and CDR2 from the germline V gene are SGHTA and FQGNSA. The CDR3 contains 15 residues. The data also belong to a second study, concerning T cells expressing NK-cell markers.

The sample taken for sequencing was PBMCs. The chain uses TRBV7-2 and TRBJ1-2, with TRBD1 matching over 8 bases. The clonotype was recovered from a woman younger than 30 in good health. In DNA, the CDR3 is TGTGCCAGCAGCGTCCGGACAGGGTACGACTATGGCTACACCTTC. As protein: CASSVRTGYDYGYTF.